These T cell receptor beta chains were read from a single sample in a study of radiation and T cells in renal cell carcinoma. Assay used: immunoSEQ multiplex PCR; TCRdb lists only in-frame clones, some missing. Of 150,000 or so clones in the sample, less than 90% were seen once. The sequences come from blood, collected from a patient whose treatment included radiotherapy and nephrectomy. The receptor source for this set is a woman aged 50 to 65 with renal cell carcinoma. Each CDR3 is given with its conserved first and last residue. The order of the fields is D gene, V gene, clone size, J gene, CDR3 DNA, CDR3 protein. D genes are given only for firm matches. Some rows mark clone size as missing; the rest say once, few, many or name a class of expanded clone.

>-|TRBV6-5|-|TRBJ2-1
TGTGCCAGCAGTTATGAGGGGACGAGCTCCTACAATGAGCAGTTCTTC
CASSYEGTSSYNEQFF
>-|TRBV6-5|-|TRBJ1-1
TGTGCCAGCAGCGCTGGACGTAACACTGAAGCTTTCTTT
CASSAGRNTEAFF
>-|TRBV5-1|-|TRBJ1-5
TGCGCCAGCAGCTTGGTTCCAGGGGCGAATCAGCCCCAGCATTTT
CASSLVPGANQPQHF
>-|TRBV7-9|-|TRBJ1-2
TGTGCCAGCAGTACCTCCGGGGCGATGTATGGCTACACCTTC
CASSTSGAMYGYTF
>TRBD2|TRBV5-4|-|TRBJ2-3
TGTGCCAGCAGCCTGTACTCCGGGACTAGTCGAGATACGCAGTATTTT
CASSLYSGTSRDTQYF
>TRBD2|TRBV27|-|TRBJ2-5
TGTGCCAGCAGGACTAGCAAAGAGACCCAGTACTTC
CASRTSKETQYF
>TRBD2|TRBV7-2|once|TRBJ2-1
TGTGCCAGCGAGGCTGGCGGGGGGTACAATGAGCAGTTCTTC
CASEAGGGYNEQFF
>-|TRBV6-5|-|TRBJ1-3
TGTGCCAGCAGTTTACTCCTAGGCTCTGGAAACACCATATATTTT
CASSLLLGSGNTIYF
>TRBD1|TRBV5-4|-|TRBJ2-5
TGTGCCAGCAGCTTCCCGACAGGGTACCAAGAGACCCAGTACTTC
CASSFPTGYQETQYF
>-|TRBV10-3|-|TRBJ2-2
TGTGCCATCAGTGAGTCGGTACCGAGGGGTAACACCGGGGAGCTGTTTTTT
CAISESVPRGNTGELFF
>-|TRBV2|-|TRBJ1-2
TGTGCCAGCAGTAATACCCTCCAGGGAGAATACACCTTC
CASSNTLQGEYTF
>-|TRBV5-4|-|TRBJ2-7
TGTGCCAGCAGCTTAAACAGAGGGCAAGAGGAGCAGTACTTC
CASSLNRGQEEQYF
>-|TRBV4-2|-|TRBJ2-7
TGTGCCAGCAGCCAAGTGCAGGAGACTGCTCGCGAGCAGTACTTC
CASSQVQETAREQYF
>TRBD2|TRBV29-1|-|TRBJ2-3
TGCAGCGTTAAGCGGGATCCCACAGATACGCAGTATTTT
CSVKRDPTDTQYF
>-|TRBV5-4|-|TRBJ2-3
TGTGCCAGCAGCTTGATGGGTGAACTCACAGATACGCAGTATTTT
CASSLMGELTDTQYF
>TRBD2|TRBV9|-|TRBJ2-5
TGTGCCAGCAGTTATACTAGCGGGAGCGAGACCCAGTACTTC
CASSYTSGSETQYF
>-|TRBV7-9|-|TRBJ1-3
TGTGCCAGCAGCCAGGACGCCTGGGCTGGAAACACCATATATTTT
CASSQDAWAGNTIYF
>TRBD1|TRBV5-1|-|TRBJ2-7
TGCGCCAGCAGCCCAGGACAGGGTGATTACGAGCAGTACTTC
CASSPGQGDYEQYF
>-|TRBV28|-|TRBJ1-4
TGTGCCAGCAGTTTATTAACGGGAGAGGGGGAAAAACTGTTTTTT
CASSLLTGEGEKLFF
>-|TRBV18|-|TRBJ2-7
TGTGCCAGCTCACCGGAAGCACATGGGCCCTACGAGCAGTACTTC
CASSPEAHGPYEQYF
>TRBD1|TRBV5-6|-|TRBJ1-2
TGTGCCAGCAGCATGGGACAGGGGGTTGGCTACACCTTC
CASSMGQGVGYTF
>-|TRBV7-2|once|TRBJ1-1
TGTGCCAGCAGCTTGAGGCCGGCGGCAGGGGCTTTCTTT
CASSLRPAAGAFF
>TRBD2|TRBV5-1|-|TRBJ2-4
TGCGCCAGCAGCCTGGGACTAGCGGGAGCCAAAAACATTCAGTACTTC
CASSLGLAGAKNIQYF
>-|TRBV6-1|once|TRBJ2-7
TGTGCCAGCAGTGATCAGGGATCGTCCTACGAGCAGTACTTC
CASSDQGSSYEQYF
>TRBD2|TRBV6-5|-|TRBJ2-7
TGTGCCAGCAGCAGGACTAGCGGGTTATACGAGCAGTACTTC
CASSRTSGLYEQYF
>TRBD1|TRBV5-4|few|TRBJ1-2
TGTGCCAGCAGCTTCTCCGGGACAGACTATGGCTACACCTTC
CASSFSGTDYGYTF
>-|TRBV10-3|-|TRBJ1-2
TGTGCCGCAGCCCGACGAGAGTTAGTCGATGGCTACACCTTC
CAAARRELVDGYTF
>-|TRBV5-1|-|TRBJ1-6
TGCGCCAGCAGCACATCTGGACAGACTAATTCACCCCTCCACTTT
CASSTSGQTNSPLHF
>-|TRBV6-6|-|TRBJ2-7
TGTGCCAGCAGGCCCTCGAGCGGGTACGAGCAGTACTTC
CASRPSSGYEQYF
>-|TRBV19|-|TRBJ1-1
TGTGCCAGTAGTCACCGGGAGGCGAGCACTGAAGCTTTCTTT
CASSHREASTEAFF
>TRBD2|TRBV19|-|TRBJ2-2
TGTGCCAGTAGTATACCCCAGCGGGGAAACACCGGGGAGCTGTTTTTT
CASSIPQRGNTGELFF
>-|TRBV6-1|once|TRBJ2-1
TGTGCCAGCAGTGAGACAGGAGATGAGCAGTTCTTC
CASSETGDEQFF
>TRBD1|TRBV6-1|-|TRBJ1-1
TGTGCCAGCACTTCGACAGGGTCTGCGGACACTGAAGCTTTCTTT
CASTSTGSADTEAFF
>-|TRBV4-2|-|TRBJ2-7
TGTGCCAGCAGCCAAGCGAGAGGCGGAAGCTCCTACGAGCAGTACTTC
CASSQARGGSSYEQYF
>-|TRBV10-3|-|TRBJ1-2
TGTGCCATCAGTCAGGAGGGGAGCTATGGCTACACCTTC
CAISQEGSYGYTF
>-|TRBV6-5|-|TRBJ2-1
TGTGCCAGCAGTTACATAGCCGGGGGTGAGCAGTTCTTC
CASSYIAGGEQFF
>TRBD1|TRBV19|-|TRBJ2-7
TGTGCCAGTAGTCCCGGGACAGGGGCCTGGGGAGAGCAGTACTTC
CASSPGTGAWGEQYF
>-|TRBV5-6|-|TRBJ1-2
TGTGCCAGCAGCTTGGATCGGGGTGCTGGCTACACCTTC
CASSLDRGAGYTF
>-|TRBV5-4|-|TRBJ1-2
TGTGCCAGCAGCGGAACCGGGACTCGCTATGGCTACACCTTC
CASSGTGTRYGYTF
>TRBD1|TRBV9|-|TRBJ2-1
TGTGCCAGCGGCCCTACAGGGGGCGGCGACAATGAGCAGTTCTTC
CASGPTGGGDNEQFF
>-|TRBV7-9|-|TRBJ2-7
TGTGCCAGCAGCTCAGACCCGAATACCTACGAGCAGTACTTC
CASSSDPNTYEQYF
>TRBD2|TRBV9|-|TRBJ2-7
TGTGCCAGCAGCGCCGGACTAGCGGGGGGATTCTACGAGCAGTACTTC
CASSAGLAGGFYEQYF
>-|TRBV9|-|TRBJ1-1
TGTGCCAGCAGAGCAGCTGTAGGGGAGAACACTGAAGCTTTCTTT
CASRAAVGENTEAFF
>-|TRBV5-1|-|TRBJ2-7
TGCGCCAGCAGCTTGCTTTCAGGGGATATCTACGAGCAGTACTTC
CASSLLSGDIYEQYF
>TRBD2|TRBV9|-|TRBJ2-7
TGTGCCAGCAGCGGAACTCTAGCGGGAGTTCGCGAGCAGTACTTC
CASSGTLAGVREQYF
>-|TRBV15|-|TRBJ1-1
TGTGCCACCAGCAGAGACCCTGGGGGCGGGAACACTGAAGCTTTCTTT
CATSRDPGGGNTEAFF
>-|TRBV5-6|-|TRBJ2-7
TGTGCCAGCAGCCTAGGGACCGGGGTGGCTTTTTACGAGCAGTACTTC
CASSLGTGVAFYEQYF
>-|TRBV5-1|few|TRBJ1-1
TGCGCCAGCAGCTTGCAGGGGAGCACTGAAGCTTTCTTT
CASSLQGSTEAFF
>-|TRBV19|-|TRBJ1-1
TGTGCCAGTACGACGGTACGCCTTGAAGCTTTCTTT
CASTTVRLEAFF
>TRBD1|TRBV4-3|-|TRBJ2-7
TGCGCCAGCAGCCAAGTACAGGGGGCGAGCTACGAGCAGTACTTC
CASSQVQGASYEQYF